This T cell receptor (beta chain) was obtained from a study of T cell responses to AZD1222 COVID-19 vaccine. Study-wide results and caveats: Seropositive status at baseline applied to only a handful of AZD1222 recipients.

The table lists this clone with a count of one. Its antigen is not known. Produced via immunoSEQ multiplex PCR; TCRdb's table is partial and in-frame only. The sample lists approximately 130,000 clones; about 94% were seen once. There are 13 residues in the CDR3. Trimming took off 3 bases at V and 0 bases at J, with 5 bases between the two ends. Per germline, CDR1 SGHNT and CDR2 YENEEA. The chain carries TRBV11-3 and TRBJ1-1, with D unclear. The starting material was peripheral blood, obtained on day 0 of AZD1222 vaccination. This clonotype was sampled from an adult in good health. The CDR3 spells CASSFQMNTEAFF. The CDR3 DNA is TGTGCCAGCAGCTTCCAAATGAACACTGAAGCTTTCTTT.